A single T cell receptor beta chain is shown here with its context. This sample is part of a study of graft-versus-host responses after intestinal transplantation. Here immunoSEQ multiplex PCR was the method, and the copy in TCRdb shows in-frame clones only, minus some. The sample holds around 30,000 clones, more than 85% seen once. The TCR originated in a human patient who received an intestinal transplant, so some T cells may come from the graft donor. The material was PBMCs, obtained 66 days after intestinal transplant.

The CDR3 coding sequence is TGTGCCAGTAGTATAGAGACAGGGGAAGCTTTCTTT. Translating gives CASSIETGEAFF. This chain links TRBV19 with TRBJ1-1, with TRBD1 matching over 7 bases. The ends lost 0 bases at V and 8 bases at J; junction bases unmatched: 0. The CDR3 totals 12 residues. Germline loops: CDR1 LNHDA, CDR2 SQIVND (reference sequence).